Here is one T cell receptor beta chain with its context. This record comes from a study of control samples from healthy donors and cancer patients. V lost 8 bases, J lost 0 bases, and 7 bases stayed unmatched. This CDR3 comprises 15 residues. Germline V gene data show CDR1 as MNHEY and CDR2 as SVGAGI. Here immunoSEQ multiplex PCR was the method, and the copy in TCRdb shows in-frame clones only, minus some. Altogether roughly 74,000 clones are present, around 94% being singletons, with the ten largest covering roughly 5%. Sequenced input: blood. This sequence originates from a woman between 18 and 30 years old in good health. V is TRBV6-5 and J is TRBJ2-1; TRBD1 matches at 7 bases. The CDR3 DNA reads as TGTGCCAGCTGGGACAGACAGTCCTCCTACAATGAGCAGTTCTTC. Translation gives CASWDRQSSYNEQFF.